This T cell receptor (beta chain) comes out of a study of monozygotic twins with inflammatory bowel disease. Study-wide findings and caveats: Twins with IBD were found to have lower TCRbeta diversity (inverse Simpson) than healthy co-twins. The authors could not tell different T cell subtypes apart.

Note on this clonotype: Its antigen is currently unknown.

Germline V gene data show CDR1 as DFQATT and CDR2 as SNEGSKA (reference sequence). The CDR3 is made up of 14 amino acids. The template was total RNA from whole blood, with no T cell sorting. cDNA encoding TCRalpha and TCRbeta underwent two nested PCRs of approximately 16 and 9 cycles, each of which was followed by bead purification. TCRdb re-called the 5' RACE reads; one entry per CDR3 protein, DNA not given. The repertoire table contains roughly 170,000 distinct CDR3 sequences. The sample was blood. The chain links TRBV20-1 to TRBJ2-1; TCRdb's D call, TRBD1, is unchecked because there is no DNA. The sequence derives from a human donor with ulcerative colitis or Crohn's disease, or a healthy co-twin of an affected twin (not recorded which). CDR3 sequence: CSAERTGGWNEQFF.